This T cell receptor beta chain was observed in a study of T-cell memory formation after mild COVID-19 (dated by TCRdb to the early 2020s). About the study as a whole: Most TCR sequence clusters were specific to one of the two donors. T-cell clones expanding and contracting after mild COVID-19 in a couple of donors were tracked by longitudinal TCRalpha and TCRbeta repertoire sequencing. The cohort was made up of two young adult volunteers, one female and one male, who were previously healthy. Points the paper makes about the study in general: Contracting CD4+ clones turned up mainly in the CM and EM memory subsets, whereas EMRA was where CD8+ clones were enriched. Some responding clones were detected in pre-infection memory, suggesting pre-existing cross-reactive memory T cells joined the SARS-CoV-2 response. Only two mild cases were covered in the study, and larger cohorts including severe cases with pre-infection samples were considered necessary. Clones contracting from day 15 to 85 had balanced CD4/CD8 phenotypes, while a second wave expanding from day 15 to 37 was biased towards CD4+. SARS-CoV-2 specificity of the second-wave clones peaking on day 37 was not confirmed.

To note about this clonotype: The target of this receptor is not known. Base qualities are not provided; no much larger clone lies one nucleotide away.

V is reduced by 0 bases and J by 0 bases, leaving a spacing of 12 bases between them. Sequences DFQATT (CDR1) and SNEGSKA (CDR2) are obtained from the germline V gene (reference sequence). The CDR3, cysteine through phenylalanine, is 16 amino acids long. Of the read, only the CDR3 DNA is kept; its 48 bases are in frame from base 1. Ficoll-Paque density gradient centrifugation was used to isolate PBMCs. The data were produced on an Illumina NovaSeq 6000. TCRalpha and TCRbeta cDNA libraries were built by 5'RACE with constant-segment primers, adding sample barcodes and unique molecular identifiers. RNA was extracted from every sample with Trizol reagent. Library amplification was performed in two PCR steps, and a second sample barcode and Illumina TruSeq adapters were introduced in the second step. Sequencing of the libraries was done on an Illumina NovaSeq, producing 2 x 150 bp paired-end reads. Concerning the study's data processing: With migec v1.2.7, reads were demultiplexed and then collapsed into UMI-guided consensus sequences. Using mixcr v2.1.11, UMI consensuses were aligned to TRA and TRB V and J templates and then assembled into clonotypes. A clonotype was counted as expanded or contracted only if both edgeR and NoisET called the change significant, with noise models trained on biological replicates. For edgeR calls, the cutoffs were a false discovery rate-adjusted p below 0.01 and a log2 fold-change threshold of 1. PCA with hierarchical clustering of max-normalized trajectories of the 1000 most abundant clonotypes was used as exploratory dynamics analysis. Separately sequenced CD4+ and CD8+ repertoires were used to assign a CD4 or CD8 phenotype to each responding clone. TCRdb reworked the public reads: Q25 trimming with fastp, MiXCR clone assembly, productive beta chains retained. Rows are unified per CDR3 protein, each entry keeping the most common DNA and genes. TCRdb's processing, not the authors', yielded these V and J calls. For this sample the table gives 580,000 or so distinct CDR3 sequences, of which approximately 15% were detected only once. The ten largest account for roughly 7.7% of the sample.

The sequenced sample was PBMCs or a T cell subset sorted from them (not recorded which). The chain links TRBV20-1 with TRBJ1-5; the D gene is possibly TRBD1, with 6 bases matching. The sequence was collected from an adult woman who had mild COVID-19 (a few samples of this study predate the infection). The sample titles of this study are shuffled in the database, so cell type and time point are left out; the donor was told from shared clones. The DNA sequence follows: TGCAGTGCTAGAGAGGGGGGCACCTATAGCAATCAGCCCCAGCATTTT. It translates to CSAREGGTYSNQPQHF.